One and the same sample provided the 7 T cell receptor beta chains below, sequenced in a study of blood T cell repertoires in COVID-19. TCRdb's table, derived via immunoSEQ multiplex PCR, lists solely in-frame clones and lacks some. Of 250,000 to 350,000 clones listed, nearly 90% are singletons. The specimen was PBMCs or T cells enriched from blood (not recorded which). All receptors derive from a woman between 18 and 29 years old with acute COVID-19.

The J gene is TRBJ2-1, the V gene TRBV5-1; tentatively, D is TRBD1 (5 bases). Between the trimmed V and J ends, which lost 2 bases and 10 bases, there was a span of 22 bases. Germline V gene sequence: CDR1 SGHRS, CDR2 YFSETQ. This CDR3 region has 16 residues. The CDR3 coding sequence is TGCGCCAGCAGCTTCAGGGCGGACCCCCTCAAGGGGGAGCAGTTCTTC. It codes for CASSFRADPLKGEQFF.

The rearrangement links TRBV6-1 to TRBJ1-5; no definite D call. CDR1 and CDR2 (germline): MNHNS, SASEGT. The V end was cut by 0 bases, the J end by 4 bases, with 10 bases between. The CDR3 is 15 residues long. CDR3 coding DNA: TGTGCCAGCAGTGAAGCTAGACGGGAAAATCAGCCCCAGCATTTT. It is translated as CASSEARRENQPQHF.

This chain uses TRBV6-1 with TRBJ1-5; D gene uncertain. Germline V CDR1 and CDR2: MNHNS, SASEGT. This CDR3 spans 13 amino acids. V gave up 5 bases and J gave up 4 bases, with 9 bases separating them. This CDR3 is CASSYGPNQPQHF. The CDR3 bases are TGTGCCAGCAGTTATGGGCCGAATCAGCCCCAGCATTTT.

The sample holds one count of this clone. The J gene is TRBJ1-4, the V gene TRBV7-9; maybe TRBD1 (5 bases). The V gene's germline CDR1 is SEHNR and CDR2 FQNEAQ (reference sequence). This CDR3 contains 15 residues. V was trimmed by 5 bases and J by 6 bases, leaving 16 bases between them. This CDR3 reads CASSPSQGLDEKLFF. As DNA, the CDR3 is TGTGCCAGCAGCCCTAGCCAGGGACTGGATGAAAAACTGTTTTTT.

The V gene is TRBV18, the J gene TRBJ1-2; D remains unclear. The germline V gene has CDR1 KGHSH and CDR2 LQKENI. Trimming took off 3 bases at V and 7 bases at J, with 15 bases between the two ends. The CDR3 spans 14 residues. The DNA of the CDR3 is TGTGCCAGCTCACCGGGGAGGGATGACGGTGGCTACACCTTC. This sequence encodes CASSPGRDDGGYTF.

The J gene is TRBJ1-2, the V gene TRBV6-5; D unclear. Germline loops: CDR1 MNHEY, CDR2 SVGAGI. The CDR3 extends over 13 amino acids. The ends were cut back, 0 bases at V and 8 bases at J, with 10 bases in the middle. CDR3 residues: CASSYSERWGYTF. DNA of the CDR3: TGTGCCAGCAGTTACTCGGAGCGATGGGGCTACACCTTC.

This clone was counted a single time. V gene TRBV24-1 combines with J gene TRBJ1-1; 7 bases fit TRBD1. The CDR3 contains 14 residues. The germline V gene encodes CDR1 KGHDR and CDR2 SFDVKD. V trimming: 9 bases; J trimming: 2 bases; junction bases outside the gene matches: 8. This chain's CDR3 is CATSQGQDNTEAFF. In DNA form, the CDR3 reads TGTGCCACCTCTCAAGGACAGGACAACACTGAAGCTTTCTTT.